The rows below give T cell receptor beta chains drawn from one sample of a study of cytomegalovirus exposure and HLA in healthy donors. Libraries were prepared by immunoSEQ multiplex PCR; TCRdb keeps only in-frame clonotypes and omits some of them. The table lists 150,000 to 200,000 clones, roughly four fifths of them singletons, with 2.5% to 3% in the top ten. Specimen: PBMCs. These receptors were taken from a woman aged 18 to 35 in good health and CMV-seropositive. CDR3s include the opening cysteine and the closing phenylalanine or tryptophan. The D gene is left open where the match is weak. Size tells how often a clone was seen (once, few, many) or the class of an expanded clone, and some rows leave it out.

TRBV5-1	-	TRBJ2-7	TRBD1	CASRSRTGAYEQYF	TGCGCCAGCAGGTCCAGGACAGGGGCCTACGAGCAGTACTTC
TRBV9	-	TRBJ1-5	TRBD1	CASSRTGGKNQPQHF	TGTGCCAGTTCCCGGACAGGCGGAAAAAATCAGCCCCAGCATTTT
TRBV5-8	-	TRBJ1-2	-	CASSKTGIYRGYTF	TGTGCCAGCAGCAAGACAGGAATTTATCGTGGCTACACCTTC
TRBV6-5	few	TRBJ2-2	-	CASRLGGGELFF	TGTGCCAGCAGACTGGGAGGCGGGGAGCTGTTTTTT
TRBV2	-	TRBJ2-3	TRBD2	CASSEATSGGGDTQYF	TGTGCCAGCAGTGAAGCAACTAGCGGGGGGGGCGATACGCAGTATTTT
TRBV5-6	-	TRBJ2-3	TRBD1	CASSPQGFTTDTQYF	TGTGCCAGCAGCCCACAGGGGTTCACCACAGATACGCAGTATTTT
TRBV27	-	TRBJ1-1	TRBD1	CASSPHRGGNTEAFF	TGTGCCAGCAGTCCCCACAGGGGTGGGAACACTGAAGCTTTCTTT
TRBV11-2	-	TRBJ2-1	-	CASSPNGDEQFF	TGTGCCAGCAGCCCAAACGGTGATGAGCAGTTCTTC
TRBV7-8	-	TRBJ1-1	TRBD1	CASSAHRGVRTEAFF	TGTGCCAGCAGCGCACACAGGGGGGTTCGCACTGAAGCTTTCTTT
TRBV7-9	-	TRBJ1-1	-	CASSYSTGTTEAFF	TGTGCCAGCAGCTATAGCACAGGTACCACTGAAGCTTTCTTT
TRBV28	-	TRBJ1-6	TRBD1	CASSSDRADSPLHF	TGTGCCAGCAGCTCCGACAGGGCGGATTCACCCCTCCACTTT
TRBV2	-	TRBJ1-1	-	CASSARQEDTEAFF	TGTGCCAGCAGTGCCCGACAGGAAGACACTGAAGCTTTCTTT
TRBV4-2	once	TRBJ2-1	TRBD2	CASSRHTSGGDNEQFF	TGTGCCAGCAGCCGTCATACTAGCGGGGGGGACAATGAGCAGTTCTTC
TRBV5-1	-	TRBJ1-3	TRBD1	CASSLSPSGGSSGNTIYF	TGCGCCAGCAGCTTGTCACCCTCAGGGGGAAGCTCTGGAAACACCATATATTTT
TRBV5-1	-	TRBJ1-5	-	CASSWTGGNQPQHF	TGCGCCAGCAGCTGGACGGGGGGCAATCAGCCCCAGCATTTT
TRBV15	-	TRBJ2-1	TRBD2	CATSRGGLAGRNEQFF	TGTGCCACCAGCAGGGGAGGACTAGCGGGCCGCAATGAGCAGTTCTTC
TRBV19	-	TRBJ2-3	-	CASRLPGGPRDTQYF	TGTGCCAGTAGACTGCCCGGGGGGCCCCGAGATACGCAGTATTTT
TRBV9	-	TRBJ1-2	-	CASSSSPQRRRGYTF	TGTGCCAGCAGCTCATCTCCTCAGCGCCGCAGAGGCTACACCTTC
TRBV9	-	TRBJ1-4	TRBD1	CASSPEGGQGLGKLFF	TGTGCCAGCAGCCCAGAAGGGGGACAGGGGTTAGGAAAACTGTTTTTT